The T cell receptor (beta chain) described here comes from a study of immune heterogeneity within non-small cell lung tumors. The study's findings and limits: Local T-cell repertoire clonality was correlated with local tumor mutational burden, and the correlation was positive. It was moderate in strength but statistically significant (R approximately 0.3). Identical dominant CDR3 beta clonotypes recurred across a patient's tumor sites, together with site-unique high-frequency clones.

In regard to this clonotype: Its matching antigen is unknown. Given a much more abundant clone one base away, this may be a read error.

This CDR3 region has 13 residues. Germline V lookup: CDR1 SGHRS, CDR2 YFSETQ. CDR3 of TCR beta was amplified by multiplex PCR that used 32 V and 13 J primers. TCRdb used MiXCR to reprocess the multiplex PCR reads, holding one entry per CDR3 protein. The table has about 15,000 distinct CDR3 sequences, roughly 30% seen once; the top ten hold about 4%. Bulk tumor genomic DNA served as template, at around 600 ng per sample. In surgery, several biopsies were collected from each primary tumor at widely spaced sites. The patients were newly diagnosed with non-small cell lung cancer, had not been treated, and had curative surgery. Individuals who provided samples were patients with newly diagnosed non-small cell lung cancer who were having surgery with curative intent.

The sample taken for sequencing was lung tumor tissue. This TCR derives from a man between 40 and 49 years old with non-small cell lung cancer. This chain connects TRBV5-1 to TRBJ2-7; D unclear. The CDR3 loop is CVSSLHDSYEQYF. The CDR3 nucleotides read TGCGTCAGCAGCTTACACGATTCCTACGAGCAGTACTTC.